The following is a T cell receptor beta chain sequence with its context. The germline V gene has CDR1 SNHLY and CDR2 FYNNEI. This CDR3 is 15 amino acids long. With 4 bases removed from V and 0 bases from J, the gap between germline ends came to 11 bases. The data are from a study of CD8 T cells in Susac syndrome. Roughly 0.45 to 1 ug RNA was reverse transcribed with random hexamers. Each CDR3 protein is one row after TCRdb ran MiXCR on the immunoSEQ multiplex PCR reads. The sample consists of 300,000 to 350,000 distinct CDR3 sequences, roughly 94% of them appearing once. The origin of this receptor is a human donor with multiple sclerosis. The chain links TRBV2 to TRBJ2-3; maybe TRBD2 (6 bases). Sequencing input: CD4+ T cells from PBMCs. In DNA, the CDR3 is TGTGCCAGCAGTGTGAGGCGGGGTAGCACAGATACGCAGTATTTT. Translated, it gives CASSVRRGSTDTQYF.